These 17 T cell receptor beta chains came from one sample sequenced in a study of OX40 agonist ivuxolimab in advanced cancers. The method was immunoSEQ multiplex PCR; TCRdb's version includes in-frame clones alone and lacks a portion of them. The table has approximately 74,000 clones, more than 85% seen once. The input for sequencing was CD4+ or CD8+ T cells sorted from blood, taken in a trial of the OX40 agonist ivuxolimab. The receptors shown here come from an adult with an advanced solid tumor such as melanoma, head and neck, liver or kidney cancer.

The V and J genes are TRBV10-3 and TRBJ1-2, with D perhaps TRBD1 (6 bases). The germline V gene has CDR1 ENHRY and CDR2 SYGVKD. The CDR3 covers 12 residues. The ends were cut back, 5 bases at V and 4 bases at J, with 8 bases in the middle. In DNA form, the CDR3 reads TGTGCCATCAGTTCAGGGGCCTATGGCTACACCTTC. Its translation: CAISSGAYGYTF.

The chain uses TRBV11-2 and TRBJ2-1, with 9 bases matching TRBD2. The germline V gene encodes CDR1 SGHAT and CDR2 FQNNGV. This CDR3 is built from 14 residues. V lost 3 bases and J lost 5; bases outside the gene matches: 2. The CDR3 protein is CASSFSGRDNEQFF. In DNA form, the CDR3 reads TGTGCCAGCAGCTTTAGCGGGAGAGACAATGAGCAGTTCTTC.

The genes are TRBV28 and TRBJ2-3; D remains ambiguous. The CDR3 totals 16 residues. V was shortened by 5 bases and J by 2 bases, with 17 bases between the two germline ends. CDR1 MDHEN and CDR2 SYDVKM come from the germline V gene. CDR3 nucleotide sequence: TGTGCCAGCAGTCGACCAGAACAGACCTTCACAGATACGCAGTATTTT. Translated: CASSRPEQTFTDTQYF.

This rearrangement joins TRBV5-4 to TRBJ1-1; no firm D call. This CDR3 contains 15 residues. Trimming took off 4 bases at V and 0 bases at J, with 13 bases between the two ends. CDR1 and CDR2 from the germline V gene are SGHNT and YYREEE (reference sequence). The CDR3 loop is CASSRPFEVNTEAFF. Here the CDR3 DNA reads TGTGCCAGCAGCCGACCATTTGAAGTGAACACTGAAGCTTTCTTT.

The chain combines TRBV9 with TRBJ2-1; D perhaps matches TRBD1 (10 bases). This CDR3 is built from 19 residues. Trimming removed 2 bases from V and 9 bases from J, with 30 bases in between. The germline V gene has CDR1 SGDLS and CDR2 YYNGEE. The CDR3 region is CASSVNRDRGSGSAGEQFF. Here the CDR3 DNA reads TGTGCCAGCAGCGTGAACCGGGACAGGGGTAGCGGGAGTGCGGGTGAGCAGTTCTTC.

The sample holds one count of this clone. The rearrangement joins TRBV9 to TRBJ2-1; 9 bases are a match to TRBD1. This CDR3 has 15 amino acids. Trimming at V came to 2 bases and at J to 9 bases, leaving 9 bases not matched to a gene. Germline lookup yields CDR1 SGDLS and CDR2 YYNGEE. The CDR3: CASSVVAQGAGEQFF. The CDR3, as DNA: TGTGCCAGCAGCGTGGTAGCACAGGGGGCCGGTGAGCAGTTCTTC.

The genes are TRBV5-6 and TRBJ2-3; TRBD1 matches at 9 bases. This CDR3 has 13 residues. Germline lookup yields CDR1 SGHDT and CDR2 YYEEEE. V lost 7 bases to trimming and J lost 5 bases; unmatched junction nucleotides: 5. This CDR3 is CASCDRGEDTQYF. The CDR3 DNA follows: TGTGCCAGCTGCGACAGGGGGGAAGATACGCAGTATTTT.

This clone was counted only a few times. The chain has TRBV2 and TRBJ1-2, with 9 bases lining up with TRBD1. CDR3 size: 13 residues. Trimming at V came to 6 bases and at J to 8 bases, leaving 7 bases not matched to a gene. CDR1 is SNHLY, CDR2 FYNNEI, per germline. CDR3 in DNA: TGTGCCAGCAGGTCGGGACAGGGCAACGGCTACACCTTC. The encoded protein is CASRSGQGNGYTF.

This chain links TRBV14 with TRBJ1-1; 9 nucleotides line up with TRBD1. The CDR3 is 13 residues long. The V and J ends lost 4 bases and 8 bases, in that order; junction bases with no gene match: 5. Germline loops: CDR1 SGHDN, CDR2 FVKESK. This CDR3 reads CASSRGQGSEAFF. CDR3 in DNA: TGTGCCAGCAGCCGGGGACAGGGTTCGGAAGCTTTCTTT.

The chain carries TRBV18 and TRBJ2-5; D may be TRBD1 (6 bases). The tail of the sequence fits TRBJ2-7 better, so the J call may be wrong. Germline V gene data show CDR1 as KGHSH and CDR2 as LQKENI. There are 13 residues in the CDR3. The CDR3 here is CASAGVLEDEQYF. In nucleotides, the CDR3 is TGTGCCAGCGCAGGGGTCCTTGAAGACGAGCAGTACTTC.

This clone was counted a single time. This sequence joins TRBV6-1 and TRBJ1-6; tentatively, D is TRBD1 (5 bases). The CDR3 spans 14 residues. V gave up 3 bases and J gave up 8 bases, with 11 bases separating them. The germline V gene encodes CDR1 MNHNS and CDR2 SASEGT. The CDR3 bases are TGTGCCAGCAGTGATACAGGCCAACATTCACCCCTCCACTTT. Translation: CASSDTGQHSPLHF.

The chain joins TRBV5-1 to TRBJ2-3; maybe TRBD2 (6 bases). Deletions cut 4 bases from V and 4 bases from J, with 22 bases between. The CDR3 runs to 17 residues. CDR1 is SGHRS, CDR2 YFSETQ, per germline. CDR3 sequence (DNA): TGCGCCAGCAGCCTTGGTACGGCGGGACTTCGGGCAGATACGCAGTATTTT. It is translated as CASSLGTAGLRADTQYF.

The genes are TRBV10-3 and TRBJ2-6; tentative D call: TRBD1 (6 bases). CDR1 ENHRY and CDR2 SYGVKD come from the germline V gene. The CDR3 is 16 amino acids. Trimming removed 10 bases at V and 0 bases at J, with 16 bases between. The CDR3, as DNA: TGTGCCAACAGCCGGGACACAATCTCTGGGGCCAACGTCCTGACTTTC. Its translation is CANSRDTISGANVLTF.

Points on this clone: The junction shows a germline mismatch at one end, possibly a read error. The chain has TRBV6-1 and TRBJ2-7; 7 bases agree with TRBD2. CDR1 and CDR2 from the germline V gene are MNHNS and SASEGT. The CDR3 contains 16 residues. DNA of the CDR3: TGTGCCATCAGTGAGCCAAGCGGGATGGGATCCTACGAGCAGTACTTC. It is translated as CAISEPSGMGSYEQYF.

The chain is built from TRBV5-4 and TRBJ2-4, with TRBD1 matching 8 bases. Germline CDR1 SGHNT, CDR2 YYREEE (reference sequence). After removal of 4 bases from V and 6 bases from J, the junction contained 12 bases not matched to a gene. The CDR3 is made up of 16 amino acids. The CDR3 sequence is CASSGPTGQAPNIQYF. CDR3 bases: TGTGCCAGCAGCGGCCCTACGGGACAGGCCCCAAACATTCAGTACTTC.

This rearrangement joins TRBV7-6 to TRBJ1-6; 7 nucleotides align to TRBD1. CDR1 SGHVS and CDR2 FNYEAQ come from the germline V gene. V was pared by 4 bases and J by 5 bases, with 11 bases of the junction left unmatched. The CDR3 loop spans 17 amino acids. Here the CDR3 DNA reads TGTGCCAGCAGCTCGGGGGTCCGACAGGGACATAATTCACCCCTCCACTTT. Residues: CASSSGVRQGHNSPLHF.

The chain employs TRBV9 and TRBJ2-7, with D possibly being TRBD1 (6 bases). The germline V gene encodes CDR1 SGDLS and CDR2 YYNGEE. Trimming took off 3 bases at V and 6 bases at J, with 13 bases between the two ends. The CDR3 covers 13 residues. The CDR3 loop reads CASSAGVGAEQYF. For the CDR3, the DNA is TGTGCCAGCAGCGCAGGGGTTGGCGCCGAGCAGTACTTC.